This TCR beta chain was identified in a study of post-analysis software for immune sequencing data. At the level of the study: Patients had relapsing-remitting, secondary progressive or progressive-relapsing multiple sclerosis; some lacked subtype. Study-level findings and limits: Significantly lower normalized Chao1 diversity was seen in multiple sclerosis patients than in controls. TRBV5-6, TRBV5-1 and TRBV20-1 belonged to a set of a handful of TRBV segments that were more frequent in patients than controls.

TCR beta libraries were prepared from cDNA with unique molecular identifiers. The source material, 1 to 10 million T cells, gave rise to 450,000 to 550,000 cDNA molecules. TCRdb independently ran MiXCR on the PCR reads; one entry per CDR3 protein. The top ten clones hold more than 1.5% of a sample with about 620,000 distinct CDR3 sequences, about 40% of them seen once. Details on this clonotype: Its matching antigen is unknown.

J was trimmed by 6 bases and V by 4 bases; bases with no gene match: 7. Germline CDR1 and CDR2: KGHDR and SFDVKD. CDR3 size: 16 residues. The J gene is TRBJ2-7, the V gene TRBV24-1; 14 positions match TRBD2. The TCR was taken from a girl under 18 with multiple sclerosis. The sequenced sample was blood. The CDR3 DNA reads TGTGCCACCAGTGACCCCGGGACTAGCGGGAGAGGCGAGCAGTACTTC. Its protein is CATSDPGTSGRGEQYF.